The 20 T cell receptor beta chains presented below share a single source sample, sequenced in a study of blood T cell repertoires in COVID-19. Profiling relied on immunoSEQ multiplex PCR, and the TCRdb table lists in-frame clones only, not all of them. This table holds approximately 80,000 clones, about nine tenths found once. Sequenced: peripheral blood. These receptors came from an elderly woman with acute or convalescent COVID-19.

CDR3 bases: TGTGCCAGCAGCCAAGGGGGGGGAAATGAGCAGTTCTTC. Its translation is CASSQGGGNEQFF. V gene TRBV14 combines with J gene TRBJ2-1; 7 bases line up with TRBD2. Per germline, CDR1 SGHDN and CDR2 FVKESK. This CDR3 comprises 13 residues. The V gene end was trimmed by 1 base and the J gene end by 7 bases; junction bases not matched to a gene: 1. The full variable domain, with the rest looked up from reference TRBV14 and TRBJ2-1, is EAGVTQFPSHSVIEKGQTVTLRCDPISGHDNLYWYRRVMGKEIKFLLHFVKESKQDESGMPNNRFLAERTGGTYSTLKVQPAELEDSGVYFCASSQGGGNEQFFGPGTRLTVL.

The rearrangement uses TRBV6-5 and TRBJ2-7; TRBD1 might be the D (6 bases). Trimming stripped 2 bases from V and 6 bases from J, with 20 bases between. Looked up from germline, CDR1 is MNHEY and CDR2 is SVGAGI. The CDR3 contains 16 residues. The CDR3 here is CASSYPAVTGTREQYF. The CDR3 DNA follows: TGTGCCAGCAGTTACCCAGCGGTTACAGGGACCCGCGAGCAGTACTTC.

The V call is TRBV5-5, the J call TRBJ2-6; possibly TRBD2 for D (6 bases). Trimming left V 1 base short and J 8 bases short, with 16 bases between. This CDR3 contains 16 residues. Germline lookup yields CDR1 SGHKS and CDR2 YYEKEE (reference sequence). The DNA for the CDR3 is TGTGCCAGCAGCTTGTTGGGGGAGGTAAAAACCAACGTCCTGACTTTC. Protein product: CASSLLGEVKTNVLTF.

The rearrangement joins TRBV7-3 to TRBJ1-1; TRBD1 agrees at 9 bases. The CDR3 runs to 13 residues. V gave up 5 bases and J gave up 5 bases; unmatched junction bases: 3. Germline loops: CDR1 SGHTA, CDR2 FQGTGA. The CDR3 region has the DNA TGTGCCAGCAGCGTAGGACAGGGGACTGAAGCTTTCTTT. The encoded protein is CASSVGQGTEAFF. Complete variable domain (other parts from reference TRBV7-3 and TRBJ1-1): GAGVSQTPSNKVTEKGKYVELRCDPISGHTALYWYRQSLGQGPEFLIYFQGTGAADDSGLPNDRFFAVRPEGSVSTLKIQRTERGDSAVYLCASSVGQGTEAFFGQGTRLTVV.

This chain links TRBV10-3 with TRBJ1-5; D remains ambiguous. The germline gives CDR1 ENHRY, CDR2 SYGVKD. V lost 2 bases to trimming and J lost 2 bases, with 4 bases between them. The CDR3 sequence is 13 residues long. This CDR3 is CAISEAGNQPQHF. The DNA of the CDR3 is TGTGCCATCAGTGAGGCGGGCAATCAGCCCCAGCATTTT.

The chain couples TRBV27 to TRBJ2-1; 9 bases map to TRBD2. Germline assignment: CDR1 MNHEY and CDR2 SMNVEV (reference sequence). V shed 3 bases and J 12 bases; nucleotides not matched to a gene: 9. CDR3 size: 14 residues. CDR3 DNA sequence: TGTGCCAGCAGTTTCGCGGGAGGGTCTCGGGGGCAGTTCTTC. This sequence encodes CASSFAGGSRGQFF.

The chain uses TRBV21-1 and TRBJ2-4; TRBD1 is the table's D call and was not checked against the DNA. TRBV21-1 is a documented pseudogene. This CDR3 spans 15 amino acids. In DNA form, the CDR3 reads TGTGCCAGCATCCGACAGGGTCAATCCAAAAACATTCAGTACTTC. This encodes CASIRQGQSKNIQYF.

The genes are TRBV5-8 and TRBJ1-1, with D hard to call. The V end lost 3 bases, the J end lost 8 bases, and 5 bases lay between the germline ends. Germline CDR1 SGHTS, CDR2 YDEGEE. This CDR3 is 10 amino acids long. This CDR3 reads CASSSREAFF. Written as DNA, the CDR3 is TGTGCCAGCAGCTCGCGGGAAGCTTTCTTT.

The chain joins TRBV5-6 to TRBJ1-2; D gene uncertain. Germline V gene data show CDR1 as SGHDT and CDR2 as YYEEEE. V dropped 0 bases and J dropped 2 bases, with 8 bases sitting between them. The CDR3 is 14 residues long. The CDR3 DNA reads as TGTGCCAGCAGCTTGGGAGGGATGAACTATGGCTACACCTTC. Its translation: CASSLGGMNYGYTF. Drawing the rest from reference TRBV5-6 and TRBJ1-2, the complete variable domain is DAGVTQSPTHLIKTRGQQVTLRCSPKSGHDTVSWYQQALGQGPQFIFQYYEEEERQRGNFPDRFSGHQFPNYSSELNVNALLLGDSALYLCASSLGGMNYGYTFGSGTRLTVV.

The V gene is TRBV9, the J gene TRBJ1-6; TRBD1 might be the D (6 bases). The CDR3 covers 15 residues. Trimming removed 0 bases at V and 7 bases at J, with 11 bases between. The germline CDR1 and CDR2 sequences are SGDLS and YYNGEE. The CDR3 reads CASSVEQGNNSPLHF. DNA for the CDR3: TGTGCCAGCAGCGTAGAACAGGGAAACAATTCACCCCTCCACTTT.

CDR3 amino acids: CASSRAQGLAVKSSYEQYF. DNA for the CDR3: TGCGCCAGCAGCAGGGCCCAGGGACTAGCGGTTAAAAGCTCCTACGAGCAGTACTTC. This chain joins TRBV10-1 and TRBJ2-7; TRBD2 aligns across 11 bases. The V gene's germline CDR1 is WNHNN and CDR2 SYGVQD (reference sequence). J gave up 0 bases and V 6 bases, and 16 bases lay outside the gene matches. The CDR3 has 19 residues.

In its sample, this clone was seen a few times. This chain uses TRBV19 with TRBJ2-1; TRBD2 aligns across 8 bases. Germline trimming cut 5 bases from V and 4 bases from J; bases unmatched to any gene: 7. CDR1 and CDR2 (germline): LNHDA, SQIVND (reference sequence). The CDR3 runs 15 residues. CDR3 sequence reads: CASSFRGGAYNEQFF. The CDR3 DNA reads TGTGCCAGTAGTTTCCGGGGGGGCGCGTACAATGAGCAGTTCTTC.

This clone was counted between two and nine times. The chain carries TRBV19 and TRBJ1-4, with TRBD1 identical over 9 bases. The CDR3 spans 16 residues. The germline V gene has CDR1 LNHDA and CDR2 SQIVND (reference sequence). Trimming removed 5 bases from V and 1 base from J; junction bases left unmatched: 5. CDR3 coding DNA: TGTGCCAGTAGTCCCGGACAGGGGAGAACTAATGAAAAACTGTTTTTT. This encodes CASSPGQGRTNEKLFF.

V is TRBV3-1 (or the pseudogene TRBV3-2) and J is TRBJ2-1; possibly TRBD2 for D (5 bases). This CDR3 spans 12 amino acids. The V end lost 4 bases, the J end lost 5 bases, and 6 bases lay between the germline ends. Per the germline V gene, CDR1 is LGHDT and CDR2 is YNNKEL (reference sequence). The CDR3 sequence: CASSLGDNEQFF. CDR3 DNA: TGTGCCAGCAGCCTCGGGGACAATGAGCAGTTCTTC.

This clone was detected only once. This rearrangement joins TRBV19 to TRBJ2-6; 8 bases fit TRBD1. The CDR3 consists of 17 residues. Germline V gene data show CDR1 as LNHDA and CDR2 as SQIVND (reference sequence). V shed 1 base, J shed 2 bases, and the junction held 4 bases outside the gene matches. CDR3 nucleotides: TGTGCCAGTAGTATAGTGACAGGGGAGGCTGGGGCCAACGTCCTGACTTTC. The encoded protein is CASSIVTGEAGANVLTF.

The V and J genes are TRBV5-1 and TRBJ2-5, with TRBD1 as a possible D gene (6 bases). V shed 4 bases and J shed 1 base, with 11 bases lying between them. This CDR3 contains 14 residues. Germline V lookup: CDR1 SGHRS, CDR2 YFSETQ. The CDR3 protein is CASSLGGSQETQYF. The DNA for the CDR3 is TGCGCCAGCAGCCTTGGGGGCAGCCAAGAGACCCAGTACTTC.

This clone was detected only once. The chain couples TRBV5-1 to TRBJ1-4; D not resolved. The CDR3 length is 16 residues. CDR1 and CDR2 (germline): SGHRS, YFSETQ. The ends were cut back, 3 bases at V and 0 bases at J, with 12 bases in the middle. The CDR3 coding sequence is TGCGCCAGCAGCTCATCGCGGGGTGCAACTAATGAAAAACTGTTTTTT. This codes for CASSSSRGATNEKLFF.

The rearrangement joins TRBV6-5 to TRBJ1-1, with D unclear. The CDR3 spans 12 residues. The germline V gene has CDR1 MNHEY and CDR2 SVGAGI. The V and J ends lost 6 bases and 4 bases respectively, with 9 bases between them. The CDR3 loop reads CASREVGTEAFF. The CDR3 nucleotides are TGTGCCAGCAGGGAGGTTGGCACTGAAGCTTTCTTT.

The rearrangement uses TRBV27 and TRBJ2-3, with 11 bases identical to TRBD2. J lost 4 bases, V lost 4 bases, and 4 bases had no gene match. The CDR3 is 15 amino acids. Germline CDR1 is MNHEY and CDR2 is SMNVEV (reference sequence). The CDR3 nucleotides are TGTGCCAGCAGTTCTAGCGGGGGGCGGGCAGATACGCAGTATTTT. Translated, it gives CASSSSGGRADTQYF.

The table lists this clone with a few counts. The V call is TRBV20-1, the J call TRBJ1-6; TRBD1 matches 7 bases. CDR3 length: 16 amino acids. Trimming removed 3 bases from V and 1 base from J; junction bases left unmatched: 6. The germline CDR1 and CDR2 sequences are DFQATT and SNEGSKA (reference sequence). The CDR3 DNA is TGCAGTGCTAGTCAGGGGGTAGGGTCCTATAATTCACCCCTCCACTTT. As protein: CSASQGVGSYNSPLHF.